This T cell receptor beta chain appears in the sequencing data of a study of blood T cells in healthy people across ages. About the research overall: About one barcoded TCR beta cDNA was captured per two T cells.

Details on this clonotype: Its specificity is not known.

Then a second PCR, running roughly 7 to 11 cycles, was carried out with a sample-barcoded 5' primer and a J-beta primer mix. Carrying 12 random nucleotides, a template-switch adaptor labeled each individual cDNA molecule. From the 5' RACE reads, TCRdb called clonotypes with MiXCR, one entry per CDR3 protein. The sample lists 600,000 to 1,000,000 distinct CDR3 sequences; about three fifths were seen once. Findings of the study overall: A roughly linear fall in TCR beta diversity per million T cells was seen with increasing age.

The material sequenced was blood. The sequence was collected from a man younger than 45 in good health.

CDR3 sequence: CASSQDFGTENTEAFF. CDR3 bases: TGCGCCAGCAGCCAAGATTTCGGGACAGAGAACACTGAAGCTTTCTTT. J is TRBJ1-1 and V is TRBV4-3; 7 bases align to TRBD1. Germline lookup yields CDR1 LGHNA and CDR2 YSLEER. J was trimmed by 1 base and V by 0 bases; bases with no gene match: 5. The CDR3 is 16 amino acids.